The clone carrying this T cell receptor beta chain was seen a handful of times. These data belong to a study of cytomegalovirus exposure and HLA in healthy donors. Study overall: The study placed 70% to 90% of its approximately 400 genotyped donors in the Caucasian-associated ancestry cluster.

Vbeta (60) and Jbeta (13) primers were used in the PCR. Sequencing was performed with immunoSEQ multiplex PCR; in TCRdb, only in-frame clones are kept and a portion is missing. The data show some 120,000 clones, 81% seen once. Trimming pared 0 bases from V and 2 bases from J, leaving 4 bases between. Germline V gene sequence: CDR1 SGHRS, CDR2 YFSETQ. This CDR3 region has 13 residues. This sequence joins TRBV5-1 and TRBJ2-3; D remains unclear. Sequencing used PBMCs. The receptor was derived from a woman aged 25 to 39 in good health and CMV-seronegative. The CDR3, as DNA: TGCGCCAGCAGCTTGGATTACACAGATACGCAGTATTTT. This translates into CASSLDYTDTQYF.